The clone carrying this TCR beta chain was recorded at least ten times. Its specificity is unknown. V lost 0 bases, J lost 8 bases, and 8 bases lay in between. The germline V gene encodes CDR1 GTSNPN and CDR2 SVGIG (reference sequence). There are 12 residues in the CDR3. TCR beta CDR3 region amplification was performed from RNA transcripts. The HTBI primer set served for first-round RT-PCR of the TCR CDR3. TCRdb redid the calling of the multiplex PCR reads with MiXCR, one entry per CDR3 protein. The sample includes 600,000 to 650,000 distinct CDR3 sequences, about a sixth seen only once; the top ten take about 3.8%. These data originate in a study of T cells in Graves' hyperthyroidism and ophthalmopathy. Findings and limits, study-wide: Blood also carried most thyroid clonotypes expanded above 0.001.

Hyperthyroidism of Graves' type that showed no ophthalmopathy progression within 18 months was stable. The sequence came from a woman younger than 45 with Graves' hyperthyroidism. This rearrangement joins TRBV30 to TRBJ2-1; no clear D. Sequenced sample: blood. The CDR3 here is CAWSVMVDEQFF. The CDR3 region has the DNA TGTGCCTGGAGTGTTATGGTTGATGAGCAGTTCTTC.